This T cell receptor beta chain was captured by sequencing in a study of identifying expanded T cells in peripheral blood. Overall study results and limits: Clone count variance between roughly 2-week samples rose with total template count. Technical replicates showed about 1.1 changed clones; approximately 2 weeks 15 to 20; four weeks 19.

This CDR3 has 15 residues. Germline V gene sequence: CDR1 MNHEY, CDR2 SMNVEV (reference sequence). Deletions cut 3 bases from V and 4 bases from J, with 15 bases between. Collection occurred without any documented infections or immune events in donors. Assay used: immunoSEQ multiplex PCR; TCRdb lists only in-frame clones, some missing. The profile covers over 100,000 clones, with more than 70% appearing a single time and around an eighth taken by the ten largest. This clone was counted a few times. Its antigen is still unknown. The sample comprised blood. The chain links TRBV27 to TRBJ1-2; D remains ambiguous. This TCR was sampled from a person aged 18 to 69 in good health. CDR3 coding DNA: TGTGCCAGCAGTTTTTCGGGGAAGGGAGGCTATGGCTACACCTTC. Its translation is CASSFSGKGGYGYTF.